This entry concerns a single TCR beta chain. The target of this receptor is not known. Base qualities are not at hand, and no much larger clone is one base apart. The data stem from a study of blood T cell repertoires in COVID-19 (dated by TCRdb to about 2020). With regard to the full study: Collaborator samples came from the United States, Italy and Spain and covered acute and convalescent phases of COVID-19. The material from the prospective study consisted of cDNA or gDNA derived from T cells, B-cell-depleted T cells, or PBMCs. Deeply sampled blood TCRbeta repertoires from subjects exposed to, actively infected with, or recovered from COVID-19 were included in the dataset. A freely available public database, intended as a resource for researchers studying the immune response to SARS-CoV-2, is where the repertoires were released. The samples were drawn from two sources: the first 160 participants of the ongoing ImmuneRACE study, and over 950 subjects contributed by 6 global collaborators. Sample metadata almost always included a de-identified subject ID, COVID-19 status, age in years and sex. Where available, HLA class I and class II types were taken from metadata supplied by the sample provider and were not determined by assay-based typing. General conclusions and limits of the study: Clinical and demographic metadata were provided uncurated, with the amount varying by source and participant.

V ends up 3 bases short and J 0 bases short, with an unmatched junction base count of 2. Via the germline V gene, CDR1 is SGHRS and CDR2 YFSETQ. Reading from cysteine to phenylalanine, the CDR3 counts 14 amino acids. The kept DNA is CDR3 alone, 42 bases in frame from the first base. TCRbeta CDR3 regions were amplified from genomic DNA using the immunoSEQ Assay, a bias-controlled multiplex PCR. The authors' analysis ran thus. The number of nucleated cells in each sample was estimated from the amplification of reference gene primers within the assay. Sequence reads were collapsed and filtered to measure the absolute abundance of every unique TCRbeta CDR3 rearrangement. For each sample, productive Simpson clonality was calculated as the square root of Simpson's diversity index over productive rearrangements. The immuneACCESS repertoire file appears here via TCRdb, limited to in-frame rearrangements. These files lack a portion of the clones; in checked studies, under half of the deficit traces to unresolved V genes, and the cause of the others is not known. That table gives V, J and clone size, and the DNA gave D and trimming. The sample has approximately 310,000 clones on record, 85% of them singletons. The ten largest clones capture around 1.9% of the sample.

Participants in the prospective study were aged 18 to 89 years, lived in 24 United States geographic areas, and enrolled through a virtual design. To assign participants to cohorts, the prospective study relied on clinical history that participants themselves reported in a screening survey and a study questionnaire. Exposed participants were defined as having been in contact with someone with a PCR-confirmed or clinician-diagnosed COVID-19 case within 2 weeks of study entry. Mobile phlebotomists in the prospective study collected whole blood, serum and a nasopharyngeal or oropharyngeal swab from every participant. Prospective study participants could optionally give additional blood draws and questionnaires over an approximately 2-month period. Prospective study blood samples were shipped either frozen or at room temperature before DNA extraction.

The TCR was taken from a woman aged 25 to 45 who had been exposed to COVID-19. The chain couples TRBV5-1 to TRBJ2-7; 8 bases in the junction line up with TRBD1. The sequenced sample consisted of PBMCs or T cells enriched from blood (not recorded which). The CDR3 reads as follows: CASSSTGGSYEQYF. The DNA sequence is TGCGCCAGCAGCTCTACAGGGGGCTCCTACGAGCAGTACTTC. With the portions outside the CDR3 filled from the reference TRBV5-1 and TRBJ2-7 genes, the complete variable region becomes KAGVTQTPRYLIKTRGQQVTLSCSPISGHRSVSWYQQTPGQGLQFLFEYFSETQRNKGNFPGRFSGRQFSNSRSEMNVSTLELGDSALYLCASSSTGGSYEQYFGPGTRLTVT.